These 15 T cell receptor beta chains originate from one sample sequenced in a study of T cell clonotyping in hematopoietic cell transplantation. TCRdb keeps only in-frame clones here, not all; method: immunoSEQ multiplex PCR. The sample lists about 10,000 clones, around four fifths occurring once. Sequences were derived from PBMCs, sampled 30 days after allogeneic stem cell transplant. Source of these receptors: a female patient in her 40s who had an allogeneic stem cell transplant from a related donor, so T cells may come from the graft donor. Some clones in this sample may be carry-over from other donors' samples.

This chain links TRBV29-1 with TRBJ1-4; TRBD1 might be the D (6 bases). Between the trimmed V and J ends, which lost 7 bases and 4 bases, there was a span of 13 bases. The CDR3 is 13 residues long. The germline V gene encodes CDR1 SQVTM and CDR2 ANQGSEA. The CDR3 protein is CSGQTGDNEKLFF. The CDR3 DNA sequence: TGCAGCGGCCAGACAGGTGATAATGAAAAACTGTTTTTT. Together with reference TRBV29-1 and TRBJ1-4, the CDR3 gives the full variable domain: SAVISQKPSRDICQRGTSLTIQCQVDSQVTMMFWYRQQPGQSLTLIATANQGSEATYESGFVIDKFPISRPNLTFSTLTVSNMSPEDSSIYLCSGQTGDNEKLFFGSGTQLSVL.

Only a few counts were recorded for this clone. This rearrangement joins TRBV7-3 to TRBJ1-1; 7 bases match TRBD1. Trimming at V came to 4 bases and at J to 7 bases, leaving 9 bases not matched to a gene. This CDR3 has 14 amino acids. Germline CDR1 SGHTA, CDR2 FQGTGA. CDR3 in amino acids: CASSSDRPGGEAFF. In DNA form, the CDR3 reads TGTGCCAGCAGCTCGGACAGGCCCGGAGGTGAAGCTTTCTTT. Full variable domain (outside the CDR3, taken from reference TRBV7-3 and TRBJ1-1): GAGVSQTPSNKVTEKGKYVELRCDPISGHTALYWYRQSLGQGPEFLIYFQGTGAADDSGLPNDRFFAVRPEGSVSTLKIQRTERGDSAVYLCASSSDRPGGEAFFGQGTRLTVV.

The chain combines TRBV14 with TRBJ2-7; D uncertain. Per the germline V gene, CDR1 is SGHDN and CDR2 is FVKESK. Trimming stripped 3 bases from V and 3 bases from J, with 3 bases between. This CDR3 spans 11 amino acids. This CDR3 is CASSHSYEQYF. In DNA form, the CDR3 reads TGTGCCAGCAGCCATAGCTACGAGCAGTACTTC.

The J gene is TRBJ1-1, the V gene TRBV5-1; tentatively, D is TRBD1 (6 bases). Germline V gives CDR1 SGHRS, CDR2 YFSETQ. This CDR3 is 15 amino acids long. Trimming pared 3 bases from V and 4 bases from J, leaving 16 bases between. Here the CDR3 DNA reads TGCGCCAGCAGCTCTCGGAGAAGGGGGGGCACTGAAGCTTTCTTT. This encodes CASSSRRRGGTEAFF.

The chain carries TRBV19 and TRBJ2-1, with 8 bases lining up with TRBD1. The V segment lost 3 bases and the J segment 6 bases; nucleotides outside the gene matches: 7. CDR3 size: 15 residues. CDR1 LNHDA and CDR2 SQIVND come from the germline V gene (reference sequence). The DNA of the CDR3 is TGTGCCAGTAGTATCGGACAGGGATCGCTCAATGAGCAGTTCTTC. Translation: CASSIGQGSLNEQFF.

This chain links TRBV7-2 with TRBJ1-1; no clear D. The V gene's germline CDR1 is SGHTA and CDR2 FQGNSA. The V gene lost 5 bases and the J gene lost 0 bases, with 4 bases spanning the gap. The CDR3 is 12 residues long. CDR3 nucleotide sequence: TGTGCCAGCAGCCTCATGAACACTGAAGCTTTCTTT. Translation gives CASSLMNTEAFF.

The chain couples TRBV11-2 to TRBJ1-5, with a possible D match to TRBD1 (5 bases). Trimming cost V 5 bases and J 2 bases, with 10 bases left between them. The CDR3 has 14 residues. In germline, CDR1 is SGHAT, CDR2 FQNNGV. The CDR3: CASSQGFGNQPQHF. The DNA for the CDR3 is TGTGCCAGCAGCCAGGGTTTTGGCAATCAGCCCCAGCATTTT. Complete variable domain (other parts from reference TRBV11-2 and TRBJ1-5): EAGVAQSPRYKIIEKRQSVAFWCNPISGHATLYWYQQILGQGPKLLIQFQNNGVVDDSQLPKDRFSAERLKGVDSTLKIQPAKLEDSAVYLCASSQGFGNQPQHFGDGTRLSIL.

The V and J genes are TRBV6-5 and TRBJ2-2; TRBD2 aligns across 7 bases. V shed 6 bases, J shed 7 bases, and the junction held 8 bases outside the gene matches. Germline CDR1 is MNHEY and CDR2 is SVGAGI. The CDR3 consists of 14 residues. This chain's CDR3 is CASSRDREVGELFF. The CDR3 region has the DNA TGTGCCAGCAGCAGAGACCGGGAGGTCGGGGAGCTGTTTTTT.

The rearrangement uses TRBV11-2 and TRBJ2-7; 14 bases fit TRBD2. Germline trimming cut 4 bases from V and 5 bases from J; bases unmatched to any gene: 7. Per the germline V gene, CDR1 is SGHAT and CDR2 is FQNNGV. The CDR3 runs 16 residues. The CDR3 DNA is TGTGCCAGCAGCTCGCCGACTAGCGGGAGGGTCGACGAGCAGTACTTC. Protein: CASSSPTSGRVDEQYF.

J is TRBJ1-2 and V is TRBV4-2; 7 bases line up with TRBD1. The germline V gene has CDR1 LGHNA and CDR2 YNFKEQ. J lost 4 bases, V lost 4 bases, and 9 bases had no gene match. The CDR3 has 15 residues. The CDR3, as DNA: TGTGCCAGCAGCCCATCCCAGGGGGGAACCTATGGCTACACCTTC. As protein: CASSPSQGGTYGYTF.

The CDR3 DNA is TGTGCCAGCTCACACAACAGGGGAGAGACCCAGTACTTC. As protein: CASSHNRGETQYF. This sequence joins TRBV18 and TRBJ2-5; 7 bases are shared with TRBD1. Germline V lookup: CDR1 KGHSH, CDR2 LQKENI. Trimming cost V 4 bases and J 4 bases; bases outside gene matches: 3. This CDR3 has 13 amino acids.

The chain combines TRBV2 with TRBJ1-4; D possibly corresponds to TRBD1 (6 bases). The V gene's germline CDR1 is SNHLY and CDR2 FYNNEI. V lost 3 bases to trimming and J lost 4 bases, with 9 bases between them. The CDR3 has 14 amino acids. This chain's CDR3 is CASSDPGVNEKLFF. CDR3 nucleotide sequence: TGTGCCAGCAGTGACCCAGGGGTTAATGAAAAACTGTTTTTT.

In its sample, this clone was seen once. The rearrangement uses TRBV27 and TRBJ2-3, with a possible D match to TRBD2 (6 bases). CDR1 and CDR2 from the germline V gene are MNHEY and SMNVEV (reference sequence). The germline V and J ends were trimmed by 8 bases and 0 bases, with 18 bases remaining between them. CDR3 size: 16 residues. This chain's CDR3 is CASSRGSTPSTDTQYF. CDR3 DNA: TGTGCCAGCTCCCGGGGGAGTACGCCTAGCACAGATACGCAGTATTTT.

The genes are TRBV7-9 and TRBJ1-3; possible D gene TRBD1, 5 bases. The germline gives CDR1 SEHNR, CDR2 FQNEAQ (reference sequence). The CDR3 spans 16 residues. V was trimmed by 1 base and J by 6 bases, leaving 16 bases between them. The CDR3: CASSLGLAGIVNTIYF. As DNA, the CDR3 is TGTGCCAGCAGCTTAGGGCTGGCAGGGATTGTAAACACCATATATTTT. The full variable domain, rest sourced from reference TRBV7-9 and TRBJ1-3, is DTGVSQNPRHKITKRGQNVTFRCDPISEHNRLYWYRQTLGQGPEFLTYFQNEAQLEKSRLLSDRFSAERPKGSFSTLEIQRTEQGDSAMYLCASSLGLAGIVNTIYFGEGSWLTVV.

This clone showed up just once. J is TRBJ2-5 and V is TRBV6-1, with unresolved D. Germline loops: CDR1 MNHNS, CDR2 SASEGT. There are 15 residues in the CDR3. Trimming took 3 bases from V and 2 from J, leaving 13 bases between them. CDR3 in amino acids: CASSDNFAGQETQYF. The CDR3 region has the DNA TGTGCCAGCAGTGATAATTTCGCCGGTCAAGAGACCCAGTACTTC.